This TCR beta chain is from a study of glioma-infiltrating T cells after dendritic cell vaccination (dated by TCRdb to between 2015 and 2016). Some background on the complete study: A cohort of 15 or so glioblastoma patients from Phase I and II dendritic cell vaccination trials was included, of whom 9 were newly diagnosed and 6 had recurrent disease. In glioblastoma patients vaccinated with dendritic cells, deep sequencing of TCR beta CDR3 regions served to measure tumor-infiltrating lymphocyte content and to compare repertoires between tumor and blood. The vaccine consisted of monocyte-derived dendritic cells cultured seven to eight days with IL-4 and GM-CSF, then pulsed overnight with autologous tumor lysate. Each patient got three intradermal injections of the dendritic cell vaccine, spaced at biweekly intervals, in the arm below the axilla. Between the early 2000s and the early 2010s, patients were given autologous tumor lysate-pulsed dendritic cell vaccination. TCR sequencing metrics, including TIL content and tumor-blood repertoire overlap, were correlated with survival after dendritic cell vaccination. Overall study results and their limits: Longer time to progression and overall survival after dendritic cell vaccination were predicted by higher estimated pretreatment TIL content. TCR clonality showed no direct relationship with survival, which suggests that a diverse polyclonal response may matter. The response model built on TCR overlap across three groups was characterized as speculative, with prospective validation still needed. The cohort was small and heterogeneous, with few patients having full blood and tumor sets and even fewer initial-recurrent tumor pairs.

CDR1 and CDR2, per the germline V gene (reference sequence), are MNHEY and SMNVEV. Trimming removed 4 bases from V and 4 bases from J; the gene matches leave 8 bases unexplained. Taken from cysteine to phenylalanine, the CDR3 has 15 residues. Here the CDR3 DNA is all that survives: 45 bases in frame from base 1. Notes on this clone: Its target antigen remains unknown. Per-nucleotide qualities are absent, and no much larger clonotype sits a single base away.

Patients were selected for having adequate residual fresh-frozen tumor tissue and more than two years of available survival data. Although molecular status otherwise differed among the glioblastoma patients, no patient had an isocitrate dehydrogenase mutation. PBMC collection took place before vaccination, two weeks after the third vaccination, and at tumor progression if progression occurred. The Qiagen DNeasy Blood extraction Kit was used for extraction of genomic DNA. TCRB CDR3 regions were amplified from about 1.9 ug genomic DNA, or all available DNA if less, using the immunoSEQ assay. The multiplex PCR employed 60 forward primers targeting TCR V beta segments and 13 reverse primers targeting J beta segments. To estimate the number of reads per starting template, synthetic control templates were added to each sample at limiting dilution. The Illumina HiSeq System generated 87 bp sequencing reads. The paper's data handling went like this. PCR and sequencing errors were removed by a nearest neighbor algorithm that merged closely related sequences. TCR overlap was defined as the percentage of unique tumor TCR beta sequences that were also found in the peripheral blood of the same patient. TCRdb took this table from immuneACCESS and kept in-frame rearrangements with V and J called. Such tables lack part of the clones; where checked against another copy, unresolved V genes explain under half of the gap, and the rest is unexplained. V, J and clone size derive from that table, while D and trimming were established from the DNA sequence. In all, the sample holds about 92,000 clones, and 70% to 90% of those were seen once. Jointly, the top ten make up 15% to 18% of the sample.

The rearrangement combines TRBV27 with TRBJ2-7; 9 of the junction bases match TRBD1. This receptor was obtained from a human donor with glioblastoma. The sample here was blood, taken before dendritic cell vaccination. CDR3 sequence: CASSWKQGAPYEQYF. The sequence in DNA is TGTGCCAGCAGTTGGAAACAGGGGGCTCCATACGAGCAGTACTTC.